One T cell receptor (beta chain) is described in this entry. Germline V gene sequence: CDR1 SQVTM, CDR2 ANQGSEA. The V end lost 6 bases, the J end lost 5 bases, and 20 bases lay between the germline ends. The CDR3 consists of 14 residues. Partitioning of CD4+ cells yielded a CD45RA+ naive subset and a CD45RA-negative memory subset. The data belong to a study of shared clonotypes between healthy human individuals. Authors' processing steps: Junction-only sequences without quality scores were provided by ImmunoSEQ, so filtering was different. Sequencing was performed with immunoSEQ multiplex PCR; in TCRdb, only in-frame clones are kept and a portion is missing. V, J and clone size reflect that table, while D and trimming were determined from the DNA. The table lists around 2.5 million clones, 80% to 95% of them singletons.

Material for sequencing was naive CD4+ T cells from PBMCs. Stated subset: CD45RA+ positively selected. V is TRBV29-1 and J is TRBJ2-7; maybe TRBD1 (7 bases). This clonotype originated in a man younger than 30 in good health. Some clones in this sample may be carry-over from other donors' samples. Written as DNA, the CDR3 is TGCAGCGTGACAGGGAGGTCACTAGAGAACGAGCAGTACTTC. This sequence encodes CSVTGRSLENEQYF.